The rows below give T cell receptor beta chains drawn from one sample of a study of T cells in narcolepsy. Some clones are missing from TCRdb's copy, which holds only in-frame ones; the method was immunoSEQ multiplex PCR. The repertoire consists of over 10,000 clones, with around 90% occurring once and the leading ten covering over 1.5%. Sequenced material: CD45RA- memory CD4+ T cells from PBMCs. Every receptor here comes from a human donor with narcolepsy. The CDR3 runs from the conserved cysteine through the conserved F or W. A D gene is named only where the DNA matches it firmly. Some rows mark clone size as missing; the rest say once, few, many or name a class of expanded clone.

j_call d_call v_call clone_size cdr3_aa cdr3_nt
TRBJ2-3 . TRBV18 . CASSRRGLGTDTQYF TGTGCCAGCTCAAGGAGGGGGCTCGGGACAGATACGCAGTATTTT
TRBJ2-1 . TRBV19 . CASSGGGGEQFF TGTGCCAGCTCCGGTGGGGGCGGGGAGCAGTTCTTC
TRBJ2-7 TRBD1 TRBV28 . CASSIPGQGSYEQYF TGTGCCAGCAGTATACCGGGACAGGGGTCCTACGAGCAGTACTTC
TRBJ1-5 TRBD1 TRBV19 few CASLSPRGTGGVQPQHF TGTGCCAGCCTAAGCCCCCGCGGGACAGGGGGCGTTCAGCCCCAGCATTTT
TRBJ1-1 TRBD1 TRBV11-2 . CASSKRGQQGLNTEAFF TGTGCCAGCAGCAAAAGGGGGCAACAGGGGTTGAACACTGAAGCTTTCTTT
TRBJ2-5 . TRBV5-1 . CASSLSRAGETQYF TGCGCCAGCAGCTTGAGTAGGGCGGGAGAGACCCAGTACTTC
TRBJ1-5 . TRBV7-2 few CASSSSGVLRQPQHF TGTGCCAGCAGCTCGTCAGGGGTGCTTCGGCAGCCCCAGCATTTT
TRBJ2-7 . TRBV7-9 . CASSLQGYEQYF TGTGCCAGCAGCTTACAGGGTTACGAGCAGTACTTC
TRBJ1-5 . TRBV28 . CASSFGPQHF TGTGCCAGCAGTTTCGGGCCCCAGCATTTT
TRBJ2-1 TRBD2 TRBV7-2 . CASSNPGTNQFF TGTGCCAGCAGCAATCCCGGGACTAACCAGTTCTTC
TRBJ2-3 . TRBV21-1 . CASSKAPGRENCTDTQYF TGTGCCAGCAGCAAAGCGCCTGGGCGGGAGAACTGCACAGATACGCAGTATTTT
TRBJ1-2 TRBD1 TRBV19 . CASSLTGGGGGYTF TGTGCCAGTAGCCTGACAGGGGGCGGAGGAGGCTACACCTTC
TRBJ2-2 TRBD1 TRBV5-4 . CASSLPDRESGELFF TGTGCCAGCAGCTTGCCGGACAGGGAATCCGGGGAGCTGTTTTTT
TRBJ2-2 TRBD2 TRBV27 . CASSQTLAAYTGELFF TGTGCCAGCAGTCAAACGCTAGCGGCTTACACCGGGGAGCTGTTTTTT
TRBJ1-3 TRBD1 TRBV5-1 . CASSWGTGDSGNTIYF TGCGCCAGCAGCTGGGGGACAGGCGACTCTGGAAACACCATATATTTT
TRBJ2-6 TRBD1 TRBV6-6 . CASSPRTGSGANVLTF TGTGCCAGCAGCCCTAGGACAGGGTCTGGGGCCAACGTCCTGACTTTC
TRBJ2-7 TRBD1 TRBV5-6 . CASSTGRGTVGQYF TGTGCCAGCAGCACTGGTAGGGGGACAGTCGGGCAGTACTTC
TRBJ2-3 . TRBV7-9 . CASSLRGFGTDTQYF TGTGCCAGCAGCTTGAGGGGGTTCGGCACAGATACGCAGTATTTT
TRBJ1-2 . TRBV28 . CASSIEQGAYGYTF TGTGCCAGCAGCATAGAACAGGGTGCTTATGGCTACACCTTC
TRBJ1-1 . TRBV2 . CASNKGTGDTEAFF TGTGCCAGCAATAAGGGGACGGGGGACACTGAAGCTTTCTTT
TRBJ1-4 . TRBV6-1 once CASSEASGLPLFF TGTGCCAGCAGTGAAGCGTCGGGACTGCCACTGTTTTTT
TRBJ1-1 TRBD1 TRBV6-4 . CASPGQGSRPPLNTEAFF TGTGCCAGTCCGGGACAGGGGAGCCGTCCCCCACTTAACACTGAAGCTTTCTTT
TRBJ1-5 TRBD1 TRBV19 once CASSLGTGMAQPQHF TGTGCCAGTAGTCTGGGGACAGGGATGGCACAGCCCCAGCATTTT
TRBJ2-1 TRBD1 TRBV5-1 . CASSFTGTGLVNEQFF TGCGCCAGCAGCTTCACCGGGACAGGGCTTGTAAATGAGCAGTTCTTC
TRBJ2-7 . TRBV5-1 . CASSLRTPGSYYEQYF TGCGCCAGCAGCTTGCGGACCCCGGGGTCTTACTACGAGCAGTACTTC
TRBJ2-5 . TRBV28 . CASSIKETQYF TGTGCCAGCAGTATAAAAGAGACCCAGTACTTC
TRBJ1-2 . TRBV5-1 . CASSLGHPDGYTF TGCGCCAGCAGCCTGGGACACCCGGATGGCTACACCTTC
TRBJ1-2 . TRBV15 . CATSGGAFRYGYTF TGTGCCACCAGCGGAGGGGCGTTTCGCTATGGCTACACCTTC
TRBJ2-7 TRBD1 TRBV16 . CASSQKDRSYEQYF TGTGCCAGCAGCCAAAAGGACAGGTCGTACGAGCAGTACTTC
TRBJ2-3 TRBD1 TRBV14 once CASSQDTGQGSTDTQYF TGTGCCAGCAGCCAAGATACGGGACAGGGAAGCACAGATACGCAGTATTTT
TRBJ2-7 . TRBV18 . CASSPPRGVTAAGTYEQYF TGTGCCAGCTCACCACCTCGGGGCGTTACGGCGGCGGGGACCTACGAGCAGTACTTC
TRBJ2-1 . TRBV6-1 . CASSELGGTSYNEQFF TGTGCCAGCAGTGAACTAGGCGGGACCTCCTACAATGAGCAGTTCTTC
TRBJ1-1 . TRBV18 . CASSPSIAGLPMNTEAFF TGTGCCAGCTCACCCTCGATAGCTGGATTACCCATGAACACTGAAGCTTTCTTT
TRBJ1-5 . TRBV5-1 . CASSLGQANQPQHF TGCGCCAGCAGCTTGGGACAGGCAAATCAGCCCCAGCATTTT
TRBJ1-2 . TRBV13 . CASSAPSSGVLYGYTF TGTGCCAGCAGCGCTCCTTCCAGCGGGGTCCTATATGGCTACACCTTC
TRBJ2-1 . TRBV2 . CASSGGTGHPSYNEQFF TGTGCCAGCAGTGGCGGGACCGGCCATCCTTCCTACAATGAGCAGTTCTTC
TRBJ2-5 . TRBV5-1 . CASWDSYQETQYF TGCGCCAGTTGGGACTCCTACCAAGAGACCCAGTACTTC
TRBJ2-1 TRBD2 TRBV6-1 . CASSEYLTGGNEQFF TGTGCCAGCAGTGAATACCTCACGGGAGGAAATGAGCAGTTCTTC
TRBJ1-5 . TRBV10-3 few CAISESNTGNQPQHF TGTGCCATCAGTGAGTCAAATACCGGGAATCAGCCCCAGCATTTT
TRBJ2-1 TRBD2 TRBV5-1 . CASSSRLAGRYNEQFF TGCGCCAGCAGCAGTAGACTAGCGGGGCGTTACAATGAGCAGTTCTTC
TRBJ2-2 TRBD1 TRBV19 few CASSKQGWSTGELFF TGTGCCAGTAGTAAACAGGGGTGGAGCACCGGGGAGCTGTTTTTT
TRBJ1-1 . TRBV27 . CASSSSTGPSAEAFF TGTGCCAGCAGTTCATCCACGGGACCTAGCGCTGAAGCTTTCTTT
TRBJ2-5 . TRBV5-6 . CASSLEKGPQETQYF TGTGCCAGCAGCTTGGAGAAGGGGCCGCAAGAGACCCAGTACTTC
TRBJ2-1 TRBD1 TRBV9 . CASSAQGAGNEQFF TGTGCCAGCAGCGCACAGGGGGCGGGCAATGAGCAGTTCTTC
TRBJ2-3 . TRBV18 . CASSPRIPSTDTQYF TGTGCCAGCTCACCGAGAATTCCTAGCACAGATACGCAGTATTTT
TRBJ1-4 . TRBV5-4 once CATERSAPPEKLFF TGTGCCACCGAGCGGTCGGCTCCGCCCGAAAAACTGTTTTTT
TRBJ1-3 TRBD1 TRBV5-6 . CASSFLGQRNTIYF TGTGCCAGCAGCTTCCTGGGACAGCGAAACACCATATATTTT
TRBJ1-4 . TRBV2 . CASSDTGIDEKLFF TGTGCCAGCAGTGACACAGGGATAGATGAAAAACTGTTTTTT
TRBJ2-7 TRBD1 TRBV7-8 . CASRDFIGGNEQYF TGTGCCAGCAGGGACTTTATAGGGGGCAACGAGCAGTACTTC
TRBJ1-5 TRBD1 TRBV10-1 . CASPGNRGLIFNSNQPQHF TGCGCCAGCCCTGGTAACAGGGGGCTTATTTTTAATAGCAATCAGCCCCAGCATTTT
TRBJ2-5 TRBD2 TRBV7-2 . CASSLEIGSGRKRRETQYF TGTGCCAGCAGCTTAGAAATAGGTAGCGGGAGAAAAAGGAGGGAGACCCAGTACTTC
TRBJ2-1 . TRBV15 . CATSKRAAEVPEQFF TGTGCCACCAGCAAGCGGGCGGCTGAGGTCCCTGAGCAGTTCTTC
TRBJ1-1 . TRBV29-1 . CSVRVVGTEAFF TGCAGCGTCCGGGTGGTCGGCACTGAAGCTTTCTTT
TRBJ2-7 TRBD2 TRBV5-6 . CASSHDRGLAPISEQYF TGTGCCAGCAGCCACGACCGGGGACTAGCACCCATTTCCGAGCAGTACTTC
TRBJ2-1 . TRBV7-9 . CASSLGGTVNEQFF TGTGCCAGCAGCTTAGGCGGGACCGTCAATGAGCAGTTCTTC
TRBJ2-7 TRBD2 TRBV6-1 . CASSERLAGEQYF TGTGCCAGCAGTGAGCGACTAGCGGGAGAGCAGTACTTC
TRBJ1-2 TRBD1 TRBV7-3 . CASSPGGQGQSYGYTF TGTGCCAGCAGCCCTGGGGGACAGGGACAGAGCTATGGCTACACCTTC
TRBJ1-1 TRBD1 TRBV19 . CASRRDRQNTEAFF TGTGCCAGTAGGAGGGACAGACAGAACACTGAAGCTTTCTTT
TRBJ2-1 . TRBV28 . CASGGSSYNEQFF TGTGCCAGCGGAGGAAGCTCCTACAATGAGCAGTTCTTC